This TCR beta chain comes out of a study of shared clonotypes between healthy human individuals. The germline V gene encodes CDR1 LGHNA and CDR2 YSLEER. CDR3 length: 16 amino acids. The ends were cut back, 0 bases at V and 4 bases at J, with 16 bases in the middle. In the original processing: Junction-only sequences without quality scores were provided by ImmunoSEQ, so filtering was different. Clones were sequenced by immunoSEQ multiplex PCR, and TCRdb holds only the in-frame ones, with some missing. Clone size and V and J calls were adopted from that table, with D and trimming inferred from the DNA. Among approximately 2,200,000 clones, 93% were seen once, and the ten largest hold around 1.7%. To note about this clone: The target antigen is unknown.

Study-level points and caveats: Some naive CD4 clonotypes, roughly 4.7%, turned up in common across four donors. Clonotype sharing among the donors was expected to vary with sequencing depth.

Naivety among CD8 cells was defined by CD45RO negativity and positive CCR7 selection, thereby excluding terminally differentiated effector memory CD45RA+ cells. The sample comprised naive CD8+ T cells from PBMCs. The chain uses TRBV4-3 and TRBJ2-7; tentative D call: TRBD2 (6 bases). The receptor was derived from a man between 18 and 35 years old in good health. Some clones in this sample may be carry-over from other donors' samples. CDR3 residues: CASSQDLRAGTYEQYF. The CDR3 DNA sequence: TGCGCCAGCAGCCAAGACCTGCGAGCGGGCACATACGAGCAGTACTTC.